The T cell receptor (beta chain) described here comes from a study of blood T cell repertoires in COVID-19. As for the study in general: Both acute and convalescent COVID-19 samples were obtained from the United States, Italy and Spain. The analysed material was cDNA or gDNA that came from T cells, B-cell-depleted T cells, or PBMCs.

The germline V gene encodes CDR1 MNHEY and CDR2 SMNVEV (reference sequence). The CDR3 extends over 14 amino acids. V dropped 0 bases and J dropped 1 base, with 7 bases sitting between them. The table came from immunoSEQ multiplex PCR; TCRdb's copy has only in-frame clones and leaves some out. The sample carries about 85,000 clones, about 90% recorded once. The TCR comes from a woman of 80 years or more with active or convalescent COVID-19. This chain joins TRBV27 and TRBJ2-7, with D unclear. The sample comprised peripheral blood. CDR3 residues: CASSLSAISYEQYF. As DNA, the CDR3 is TGTGCCAGCAGTTTATCAGCGATTTCCTACGAGCAGTACTTC.